This record looks at one TCR beta chain sequence and its context. The data were obtained in a study of Graves' ophthalmopathy and Graves' hyperthyroidism. There are 15 residues in the CDR3. In germline, CDR1 is SEHNR, CDR2 FQNEAQ (reference sequence). V dropped 0 bases and J dropped 7 bases, with 13 bases sitting between them. RNA transcripts were the template, and TCR beta CDR3 regions were amplified from them. First-round RT-PCR used HTBI primers; second-round multiplex PCR followed. TCRdb independently ran MiXCR on the multiplex PCR reads; one entry per CDR3 protein. Among 450,000 or so distinct CDR3 sequences listed, over 13% were seen once.

Material: blood. This sequence originates from a young woman with Graves' ophthalmopathy. The chain carries TRBV7-9 and TRBJ1-5; D is unclear. CDR3 loop: CASSLARGEAQPQHF. CDR3 coding DNA: TGTGCCAGCAGCTTAGCACGAGGAGAAGCCCAGCCCCAGCATTTT.